A single sample is the source of the 21 T cell receptor beta chains below, sequenced in a study of Graves' ophthalmopathy and Graves' hyperthyroidism. RNA transcripts were the source from which TCR beta CDR3 regions were amplified. RT-PCR in the first round used HTBI primers; a second-round multiplex PCR followed. TCRdb itself ran the multiplex PCR reads through MiXCR, one entry per CDR3 protein. The repertoire holds about 420,000 distinct CDR3 sequences, with roughly 21% as singletons. Sequencing was carried out using peripheral blood. The receptors here all came from a woman younger than 35 with stable Graves' hyperthyroidism.

This clonotype has a count of ten or more. The rearrangement links TRBV13 to TRBJ2-5, with TRBD1 matching 8 bases. The CDR3 is made up of 16 amino acids. Germline-derived CDR1 and CDR2 are PRHDT and FYEKMQ (reference sequence). Trimming at V came to 1 base and at J to 2 bases, leaving 6 bases not matched to a gene. The CDR3 loop reads CASSLVRGQGQETQYF. The DNA for the CDR3 is TGTGCCAGCAGCTTAGTGAGAGGACAGGGTCAAGAGACCCAGTACTTC.

This sequence joins TRBV7-8 and TRBJ1-2; 8 positions match TRBD1. Germline lookup yields CDR1 SGHVS and CDR2 FQNEAQ. This CDR3 comprises 15 residues. J gave up 3 bases and V 1 base, and 4 bases lay outside the gene matches. The CDR3 here is CASSLGTGTDYGYTF. The CDR3 DNA reads as TGTGCCAGCAGCTTAGGGACAGGGACTGACTATGGCTACACCTTC.

This clonotype was detected many times. The J gene is TRBJ2-7, the V gene TRBV6-1; the D gene is possibly TRBD1 (7 bases). Germline CDR1 is MNHNS and CDR2 is SASEGT. CDR3 length: 13 residues. Trimming stripped 10 bases from V and 6 bases from J, with 19 bases between. In DNA form, the CDR3 reads TGTGCCACTACCCCCCCAGGGGGAGGCGAGCAGTACTTC. Translating it yields CATTPPGGGEQYF.

This clonotype was observed a few times. The chain links TRBV20-1 to TRBJ1-1; TRBD1 is a possible D gene (5 bases). Germline CDR1 is DFQATT and CDR2 is SNEGSKA (reference sequence). Trimming removed 3 bases at V and 4 bases at J, with 15 bases between. The CDR3 sequence is 14 residues long. CDR3 DNA sequence: TGCAGTGCTAGTAACCTGGGGGTTGGCACTGAAGCTTTCTTT. Protein product: CSASNLGVGTEAFF.

In this sample, this clonotype turned up a few times. It may be a read error: a sequence one base away is much more abundant. This chain uses TRBV24-1 with TRBJ1-5; D may be TRBD1 (5 bases). This CDR3 has 13 residues. Germline-derived CDR1 and CDR2 are KGHDR and SFDVKD. CDR3 loop: CVTAGQKDQPQHF. CDR3 DNA: TGTGTCACCGCAGGGCAGAAAGATCAGCCCCAGCATTTT.

The chain links TRBV7-3 to TRBJ2-2; D not certain. The CDR3 runs 16 residues. CDR1 and CDR2 (germline): SGHTA, FQGTGA. Trimming left V 3 bases short and J 0 bases short, with 11 bases between. The CDR3 coding sequence is TGTGCCAGCAGCTTCCAATACTATTCGAACACCGGGGAGCTGTTTTTT. Encoded protein: CASSFQYYSNTGELFF.

Remarks on this clonotype: A read error may be the cause here, since a much bigger clone is one base away. CDR3 coding DNA: TGTGCCAGCTGTCGTGGGACTAGCGCCACCGGGGAGCTGTTTTTT. Its translation: CASCRGTSATGELFF. The V gene is TRBV12-3 or TRBV12-4, the J gene TRBJ2-2; 10 bases agree with TRBD2. This CDR3 is built from 15 residues. V was pared by 8 bases and J by 4 bases, with 7 bases of the junction left unmatched.

This clonotype was seen once. At one end the junction does not follow the germline gene, possibly because of a read error. This chain joins TRBV27 and TRBJ1-1; 7 bases agree with TRBD1. CDR1 MNHEY and CDR2 SMNVEV come from the germline V gene (reference sequence). The CDR3 consists of 14 residues. The CDR3 DNA reads as TGTGCCGGCAGCTTGGGGCAGGGGGGTACTGAAGCTTTCTTT. Its translation: CAGSLGQGGTEAFF.

This clonotype has ten or more counts. CDR3 sequence (DNA): TGTGCCAGCAGTTTCGGTAGACCGGGGCTTTCACCCCTCCACTTT. The encoded protein is CASSFGRPGLSPLHF. The chain has TRBV27 and TRBJ1-6; tentatively, D is TRBD1 (5 bases). Germline CDR1 is MNHEY and CDR2 is SMNVEV (reference sequence). The ends were cut back, 3 bases at V and 9 bases at J, with 15 bases in the middle. This CDR3 has 15 amino acids.

The genes are TRBV28 and TRBJ2-3, with 9 bases aligning to TRBD2. Germline lookup yields CDR1 MDHEN and CDR2 SYDVKM. J gave up 1 base and V 7 bases, and 9 bases lay outside the gene matches. The CDR3 consists of 16 residues. CDR3 in DNA: TGTGCCAGCATCCCTCGGGCGGGAGGGGGCACAGATACGCAGTATTTT. As protein: CASIPRAGGGTDTQYF.

The sample holds many counts of this clonotype. The chain links TRBV5-4 to TRBJ2-7; D is uncertain. CDR1 is SGHNT, CDR2 YYREEE, per germline (reference sequence). The length of the CDR3 is 14 residues. V was shortened by 0 bases and J by 2 bases, with 9 bases between the two germline ends. As DNA, the CDR3 is TGTGCCAGCAGCTTGGGGGCAGGCACCTACGAGCAGTACTTC. Translated: CASSLGAGTYEQYF.

The table lists this clonotype with many counts. The chain is built from TRBV6-1 and TRBJ1-2; TRBD1 might be the D (6 bases). Looked up from germline, CDR1 is MNHNS and CDR2 is SASEGT. The V end was cut by 6 bases, the J end by 3 bases, with 8 bases between. The CDR3 has 12 amino acids. The CDR3 sequence is CASRTGYYGYTF. CDR3 bases: TGTGCCAGCAGAACAGGGTACTATGGCTACACCTTC.

The rearrangement joins TRBV11-2 to TRBJ2-7; possible D gene TRBD1, 6 bases. The CDR3 is 14 amino acids. The germline V gene has CDR1 SGHAT and CDR2 FQNNGV. Trimming took off 1 base at V and 5 bases at J, with 12 bases between the two ends. The CDR3 here is CASSLGGLDHEQYF. The CDR3 DNA reads TGTGCCAGCAGCTTAGGGGGGCTCGATCACGAGCAGTACTTC.

This clonotype was found many times. The chain combines TRBV20-1 with TRBJ2-7; D gene uncertain. CDR1 and CDR2 (germline): DFQATT, SNEGSKA (reference sequence). This CDR3 spans 13 amino acids. V lost 1 base to trimming and J lost 1 base, with 8 bases between them. CDR3 region: CSARVPGSYEQYF. In DNA, the CDR3 is TGCAGTGCTAGAGTGCCTGGTTCCTACGAGCAGTACTTC.

This clonotype was picked up many times. The chain couples TRBV30 to TRBJ2-7, with 7 bases matching TRBD2. Germline CDR1 GTSNPN, CDR2 SVGIG (reference sequence). There are 13 residues in the CDR3. V shed 4 bases, J shed 1 base, and the junction held 4 bases outside the gene matches. The CDR3 here is CAWNAGVSYEQYF. The CDR3 DNA is TGTGCCTGGAACGCGGGAGTTTCCTACGAGCAGTACTTC.

There are many counts of this clonotype. The chain links TRBV7-6 to TRBJ1-1; D is unclear. CDR1 is SGHVS, CDR2 FNYEAQ, per germline. Trimming removed 1 base at V and 1 base at J, with 10 bases between. CDR3 length equals 15 residues. The CDR3 bases are TGTGCCAGCAGCTTAGTTGCGGCGCCGAACACTGAAGCTTTCTTT. This codes for CASSLVAAPNTEAFF.

This clonotype was observed many times. The V and J genes are TRBV19 and TRBJ2-7; the D gene is possibly TRBD2 (5 bases). This CDR3 contains 12 residues. Deletions cut 9 bases from V and 3 bases from J, with 12 bases between. From germline, CDR1 is LNHDA and CDR2 SQIVND (reference sequence). The CDR3, as DNA: TGTGCCAGCCACGGAGGAGGCTACGAGCAGTACTTC. Protein sequence: CASHGGGYEQYF. Filled out from reference TRBV19 and TRBJ2-7, the complete variable domain reads DGGITQSPKYLFRKEGQNVTLSCEQNLNHDAMYWYRQDPGQGLRLIYYSQIVNDFQKGDIAEGYSVSREKKESFPLTVTSAQKNPTAFYLCASHGGGYEQYFGPGTRLTVT.

The chain carries TRBV19 and TRBJ2-7; D is uncertain. There are 13 residues in the CDR3. Germline assignment: CDR1 LNHDA and CDR2 SQIVND (reference sequence). V was clipped by 7 bases and J by 0 bases, with 10 bases between them. CDR3 protein: CASKSGNSYEQYF. Here the CDR3 DNA reads TGTGCCAGTAAATCCGGTAACTCCTACGAGCAGTACTTC.

This clonotype appeared many times. The chain employs TRBV12-3 or TRBV12-4 and TRBJ2-5; 8 nucleotides agree with TRBD2. The length of the CDR3 is 14 residues. Trimming removed 3 bases from V and 3 bases from J; junction bases left unmatched: 3. The CDR3 DNA reads as TGTGCCAGCAGTTTCGATAGCGGGAAAGAGACCCAGTACTTC. It encodes CASSFDSGKETQYF.

Ten or more counts support this clonotype. V gene TRBV6-4 combines with J gene TRBJ1-6; TRBD1 matches 10 bases. V lost 6 bases to trimming and J lost 8 bases; unmatched junction nucleotides: 4. The germline V gene has CDR1 MRHNA and CDR2 SNTAGT. The CDR3 contains 14 residues. CDR3 nucleotides: TGTGCCAGCAGCCCGACAGGGGGCTATTCACCCCTCCACTTT. Translating it yields CASSPTGGYSPLHF.

The table lists this clonotype with many counts. This chain links TRBV12-3 or TRBV12-4 with TRBJ1-1; D is undetermined. With 3 bases removed from V and 1 base from J, the gap between germline ends came to 6 bases. The CDR3 runs to 13 residues. CDR3 protein: CASSFEKNTEAFF. The CDR3 DNA follows: TGTGCCAGCAGTTTTGAAAAGAACACTGAAGCTTTCTTT.